These T cell receptor beta chains were read from a single sample in a study of T cells in Graves' hyperthyroidism and ophthalmopathy. TCRdb processed the multiplex PCR reads anew with MiXCR; each CDR3 protein has one entry. This sample has 400,000 to 500,000 distinct CDR3 sequences, with around 15% found just once. Sequencing used blood. All receptors derive from a woman aged 18-29 years with Graves' hyperthyroidism. The CDR3 runs from the conserved cysteine through the conserved F or W. The order of the fields is D gene, J gene, V gene, clone size, CDR3 DNA, CDR3 protein. D genes are given only for firm matches. Clone size is stated in some rows and not others, as once, few, many or a class when expanded.

d_call: .; j_call: TRBJ2-1; v_call: TRBV5-4; clone_size: .; cdr3_nt: TGTGCCAGCAGCTTGGACAGATCCGTCTACAATGAGCAGTTCTTC; cdr3_aa: CASSLDRSVYNEQFF
d_call: TRBD2; j_call: TRBJ2-3; v_call: TRBV7-2; clone_size: many; cdr3_nt: TGTGCCAGCAGTCAACTAGCGGACCAAAGCACAGATACGCAGTATTTT; cdr3_aa: CASSQLADQSTDTQYF
d_call: .; j_call: TRBJ2-7; v_call: TRBV28; clone_size: many; cdr3_nt: TGTGCCACCCGGGCCACCTCCTACGAGCAGTACTTC; cdr3_aa: CATRATSYEQYF
d_call: .; j_call: TRBJ1-5; v_call: TRBV10-3; clone_size: .; cdr3_nt: TGTGCCATCGGGGGTACGGGTCAGCCCCAGCATTTT; cdr3_aa: CAIGGTGQPQHF
d_call: .; j_call: TRBJ1-2; v_call: TRBV5-1; clone_size: few; cdr3_nt: TGCGCCAGCAGCTTACCGGAATCGAGCTACACCTTC; cdr3_aa: CASSLPESSYTF
d_call: TRBD1; j_call: TRBJ1-2; v_call: TRBV10-2; clone_size: few; cdr3_nt: TGCGCCAGCAGTGATCGGACAGGCCCCTATGGCTACACCTTC; cdr3_aa: CASSDRTGPYGYTF
d_call: .; j_call: TRBJ2-2; v_call: TRBV5-8; clone_size: .; cdr3_nt: TGTGCCAGCAGCCCCTTGAGGGCCGGGGAGCTGTTTTTT; cdr3_aa: CASSPLRAGELFF
d_call: TRBD1; j_call: TRBJ1-2; v_call: TRBV9; clone_size: .; cdr3_nt: TGTGCCAGCAGCCCGGGGACAGGCGGTAACTATGGCTACACCTTC; cdr3_aa: CASSPGTGGNYGYTF
d_call: .; j_call: TRBJ2-7; v_call: TRBV4-1; clone_size: .; cdr3_nt: TGCGCCAGCAGCCGAGAGAAGAGCTCCTACGAGCAGTACTTC; cdr3_aa: CASSREKSSYEQYF
d_call: .; j_call: TRBJ2-7; v_call: TRBV20-1; clone_size: many; cdr3_nt: TGCAGTGCTAGTTCTGATAGGGGGAACAACGAGCAGTACTTC; cdr3_aa: CSASSDRGNNEQYF
d_call: TRBD1; j_call: TRBJ1-2; v_call: TRBV7-2; clone_size: many; cdr3_nt: TGTGCCAGCAGCTGGGACAGGATAATTAACTATGGCTACACCTTC; cdr3_aa: CASSWDRIINYGYTF
d_call: .; j_call: TRBJ1-1; v_call: TRBV18; clone_size: .; cdr3_nt: TGTGCCGGCTCACCACCGGGGGGGAAGAACACTGAAGCTTTCTTT; cdr3_aa: CAGSPPGGKNTEAFF
d_call: TRBD1; j_call: TRBJ2-7; v_call: TRBV6-1; clone_size: many; cdr3_nt: TGTGCCAGCAGTTACGGCAGGGGGCCCTACGAGCAGTACTTC; cdr3_aa: CASSYGRGPYEQYF
d_call: .; j_call: TRBJ2-1; v_call: TRBV7-9; clone_size: few; cdr3_nt: TGTGCCAGCAGTTCGAGCGTATCCTACAATGAGCAGTTCTTC; cdr3_aa: CASSSSVSYNEQFF
d_call: TRBD1; j_call: TRBJ2-2; v_call: TRBV12-3/TRBV12-4; clone_size: .; cdr3_nt: TGTGCCAGCAGTTTAAGCGGGACAGGGGTTGTTCGGGAGCTGTTTTTT; cdr3_aa: CASSLSGTGVVRELFF
d_call: .; j_call: TRBJ2-5; v_call: TRBV4-1; clone_size: .; cdr3_nt: TGCGCCAGCAGCCAAGTGGGTGGGTTGGAGACCCAGTACTTC; cdr3_aa: CASSQVGGLETQYF
d_call: .; j_call: TRBJ2-7; v_call: TRBV13; clone_size: many; cdr3_nt: TGTGCCAGCAGCTTAAAGGAGAACTTGCGATCCTACGAGCAGTACTTC; cdr3_aa: CASSLKENLRSYEQYF
d_call: .; j_call: TRBJ2-7; v_call: TRBV5-1; clone_size: few; cdr3_nt: TGCGCCAGCAGCTCAAGTCGGGGGACGGGCGAGCAGTACTTC; cdr3_aa: CASSSSRGTGEQYF
d_call: .; j_call: TRBJ2-5; v_call: TRBV11-2; clone_size: many; cdr3_nt: TGTGCCAGCAGCTCCCTGGGGCCCCCCGCCCAGTACTTC; cdr3_aa: CASSSLGPPAQYF
d_call: .; j_call: TRBJ2-7; v_call: TRBV10-2; clone_size: many; cdr3_nt: TGCGCCAGCAGTGATTTGGTGAAGGGAGCCGAGCAGTACTTC; cdr3_aa: CASSDLVKGAEQYF
d_call: .; j_call: TRBJ1-4; v_call: TRBV7-8; clone_size: .; cdr3_nt: TGTGCCAGCAGCTTATCTTGGCAGAAACTGTTTTTT; cdr3_aa: CASSLSWQKLFF
d_call: TRBD2; j_call: TRBJ2-3; v_call: TRBV5-8; clone_size: many; cdr3_nt: TGTGCCAGCAGCCGCGGGAGCTATCGCACAGATACGCAGTATTTT; cdr3_aa: CASSRGSYRTDTQYF
d_call: .; j_call: TRBJ1-5; v_call: TRBV29-1; clone_size: many; cdr3_nt: TGCAGCGTTGCTTTTGGCAGTGATGGCAATCAGCCCCAGCATTTT; cdr3_aa: CSVAFGSDGNQPQHF
d_call: .; j_call: TRBJ2-1; v_call: TRBV12-3/TRBV12-4; clone_size: many; cdr3_nt: TGTGCCAGCAGTGTCTATGATGAGCAGTTCTTC; cdr3_aa: CASSVYDEQFF
d_call: .; j_call: TRBJ1-2; v_call: TRBV15; clone_size: many; cdr3_nt: TGTGCCACCAGCTTCGAGGGTTCGACTAACTATGGCTACACCTTC; cdr3_aa: CATSFEGSTNYGYTF
d_call: TRBD2; j_call: TRBJ2-7; v_call: TRBV7-2; clone_size: many; cdr3_nt: TGTGCCAGCAGCTTAGAGTCGGCGGGAGTGGGTTACGAGCAGTACTTC; cdr3_aa: CASSLESAGVGYEQYF
d_call: .; j_call: TRBJ1-1; v_call: TRBV6-5; clone_size: .; cdr3_nt: TGTGCCAGCAGTTACAGGGGGGCAGCCGAAGCTTTCTTT; cdr3_aa: CASSYRGAAEAFF
d_call: TRBD1; j_call: TRBJ1-2; v_call: TRBV13; clone_size: .; cdr3_nt: TGTGCCAGCAGCTTATCAGGGGGGCTTGGCTACACCTTC; cdr3_aa: CASSLSGGLGYTF
d_call: TRBD2; j_call: TRBJ2-7; v_call: TRBV4-2; clone_size: few; cdr3_nt: TGTGCCAGCAGCCGCCGACTAGCGGGGGGGATCTCTTACGAGCAGTACTTC; cdr3_aa: CASSRRLAGGISYEQYF
d_call: .; j_call: TRBJ2-7; v_call: TRBV6-1; clone_size: many; cdr3_nt: TGTGCCAGCAGTGAAGGGGGGATCTCCTACGAGCAGTACTTC; cdr3_aa: CASSEGGISYEQYF
d_call: .; j_call: TRBJ2-7; v_call: TRBV19; clone_size: few; cdr3_nt: TGTGCCAGTAGTCGGTGGGGCTACGAGCAGTACTTC; cdr3_aa: CASSRWGYEQYF
d_call: .; j_call: TRBJ2-7; v_call: TRBV20-1; clone_size: few; cdr3_nt: TGCAGTGCGGGGGGTCACTCCTACGAGCAGTACTTC; cdr3_aa: CSAGGHSYEQYF
d_call: .; j_call: TRBJ1-1; v_call: TRBV5-8; clone_size: few; cdr3_nt: TGTGCCAGCAGCCCGCTGGTGAACACTGAAGCTTTCTTT; cdr3_aa: CASSPLVNTEAFF
d_call: TRBD1; j_call: TRBJ2-1; v_call: TRBV20-1; clone_size: many; cdr3_nt: TGCAGTGCCGGGACAGGGGTGGGCAATGAGCAGTTCTTC; cdr3_aa: CSAGTGVGNEQFF
d_call: .; j_call: TRBJ2-3; v_call: TRBV19; clone_size: many; cdr3_nt: TGTGCCAGTAGTGACGAACCTCCGGGACGGGCAATTGGTGGCACAGATACGCAGTATTTT; cdr3_aa: CASSDEPPGRAIGGTDTQYF
d_call: .; j_call: TRBJ2-7; v_call: TRBV20-1; clone_size: many; cdr3_nt: TGCAGTGCTAGATCAGGGCTCGAGAACGAGCAGTACTTC; cdr3_aa: CSARSGLENEQYF
d_call: .; j_call: TRBJ1-5; v_call: TRBV12-3/TRBV12-4; clone_size: many; cdr3_nt: TGTGCCAGCAGTCTGGGAGGGTTCCGGCATTTT; cdr3_aa: CASSLGGFRHF
d_call: .; j_call: TRBJ1-1; v_call: TRBV28; clone_size: many; cdr3_nt: TGTGCCAGCAGTTTAAGGGTCAGGGCGGCAGCTTTCTTT; cdr3_aa: CASSLRVRAAAFF
d_call: .; j_call: TRBJ1-1; v_call: TRBV7-2; clone_size: .; cdr3_nt: TGTGCCAGCAGCTTTGGTCACGGTGGGACTGAAGCTTTCTTT; cdr3_aa: CASSFGHGGTEAFF
d_call: TRBD1; j_call: TRBJ2-3; v_call: TRBV18; clone_size: few; cdr3_nt: TGTGCCAGCTCACCACTTGGGACAGAGGGGATCCATACGCAGTATTTT; cdr3_aa: CASSPLGTEGIHTQYF
d_call: .; j_call: TRBJ2-3; v_call: TRBV30; clone_size: many; cdr3_nt: TGTGCCTGGAGTGTAGGGCTCACAGATACGCAGTATTTT; cdr3_aa: CAWSVGLTDTQYF
d_call: .; j_call: TRBJ2-6; v_call: TRBV28; clone_size: .; cdr3_nt: TGTGCCAGCAGTTCCCCCTCTTCTGGGGCCAACGTCCTGACTTTC; cdr3_aa: CASSSPSSGANVLTF
d_call: TRBD1; j_call: TRBJ2-7; v_call: TRBV6-1; clone_size: few; cdr3_nt: TGTGCCAGCAGGAGTCTACAGGGGGCCATCTACGAGCAGTACTTC; cdr3_aa: CASRSLQGAIYEQYF
d_call: .; j_call: TRBJ1-1; v_call: TRBV12-3/TRBV12-4; clone_size: many; cdr3_nt: TGTGCCAGCCGCGGGGGGCCGGCTTTCTTT; cdr3_aa: CASRGGPAFF
d_call: TRBD2; j_call: TRBJ2-1; v_call: TRBV18; clone_size: many; cdr3_nt: TGTGCCAGCTCACCGACTAGCGGGAGTCCCTACAATGAGCAGTTCTTC; cdr3_aa: CASSPTSGSPYNEQFF